The 15 T cell receptor beta chains below come from one sample, sequenced in a study of cytomegalovirus exposure and HLA in healthy donors. Amplification used 60 Vbeta primers and 13 Jbeta primers. Assay used: immunoSEQ multiplex PCR; TCRdb lists only in-frame clones, some missing. The repertoire holds about 160,000 clones, with approximately 80% as singletons. The sample taken for sequencing was PBMCs. The receptors come from a woman aged 45-65 years in good health and CMV-seronegative.

The sample holds one count of this clone. The chain links TRBV30 to TRBJ2-1; TRBD2 agrees at 11 bases. Germline-derived CDR1 and CDR2 are GTSNPN and SVGIG (reference sequence). The V gene end was trimmed by 3 bases and the J gene end by 6 bases; junction bases not matched to a gene: 4. This CDR3 is built from 14 residues. CDR3 nucleotide sequence: TGTGCCTGGAGCCCGGGACTAGCGGCCAATGAGCAGTTCTTC. Its protein product is CAWSPGLAANEQFF. Full variable domain (remainder filled in from reference TRBV30 and TRBJ2-1): SQTIHQWPATLVQPVGSPLSLECTVEGTSNPNLYWYRQAAGRGLQLLFYSVGIGQISSEVPQNLSASRPQDRQFILSSKKLLLSDSGFYLCAWSPGLAANEQFFGPGTRLTVL.

The chain uses TRBV7-9 and TRBJ1-1, with D unresolved. V lost 1 base and J lost 2, with 11 bases in between. The length of the CDR3 is 15 residues. Germline V gene data show CDR1 as SEHNR and CDR2 as FQNEAQ (reference sequence). The DNA for the CDR3 is TGTGCCAGCAGCTTAGTCCCCCGGACTAACACTGAAGCTTTCTTT. This sequence encodes CASSLVPRTNTEAFF.

The chain recombines TRBV7-2 with TRBJ1-6, with 9 bases matching TRBD1. CDR1 is SGHTA and CDR2 is FQGNSA in the germline V gene. This CDR3 region has 16 residues. J lost 8 bases, V lost 3 bases, and 8 bases had no gene match. The DNA of the CDR3 is TGTGCCAGCAGCTTGAGACAGGGGGGATTGGATTCACCCCTCCACTTT. Translated, it gives CASSLRQGGLDSPLHF.

This chain connects TRBV7-2 to TRBJ2-1; 7 bases line up with TRBD2. The germline V gene encodes CDR1 SGHTA and CDR2 FQGNSA. J was trimmed by 0 bases and V by 3 bases; bases with no gene match: 14. CDR3 length equals 19 residues. The CDR3: CASSLPLPSLAVSYNEQFF. CDR3 bases: TGTGCCAGCAGCTTGCCCTTACCCTCCCTAGCGGTCTCCTACAATGAGCAGTTCTTC.

The chain uses TRBV5-4 and TRBJ2-1; the D gene is possibly TRBD1 (8 bases). Per germline, CDR1 SGHNT and CDR2 YYREEE (reference sequence). The CDR3 contains 17 residues. Trimming removed 5 bases from V and 0 bases from J, with 18 bases in between. In DNA form, the CDR3 reads TGTGCCAGCAGATACGGAACAGGGGGGGACTCCTACAATGAGCAGTTCTTC. As protein: CASRYGTGGDSYNEQFF.

The chain joins TRBV27 to TRBJ2-1; TRBD1 agrees at 9 bases. V shed 5 bases and J 6 bases; nucleotides not matched to a gene: 11. CDR3 length equals 16 residues. Germline CDR1 and CDR2: MNHEY and SMNVEV (reference sequence). Here the CDR3 reads CASSIIRQGVINEQFF. In DNA form, the CDR3 reads TGTGCCAGCAGTATTATTCGACAGGGGGTTATCAATGAGCAGTTCTTC.

The chain uses TRBV5-5 and TRBJ1-5, with D possibly matching TRBD1 (5 bases). Germline assignment: CDR1 SGHKS and CDR2 YYEKEE (reference sequence). The V and J ends lost 4 bases and 7 bases respectively, with 12 bases between them. There are 13 residues in the CDR3. The CDR3 coding sequence is TGTGCCAGCAGCCCGGACACCGTCCAGCCCCAGCATTTT. It encodes CASSPDTVQPQHF.

This chain joins TRBV5-1 and TRBJ1-4; no definite D call. This CDR3 comprises 13 residues. Germline V gene sequence: CDR1 SGHRS, CDR2 YFSETQ. V lost 4 bases and J lost 6, with 10 bases in between. This CDR3 reads CASSRGADEKLFF. The CDR3 region has the DNA TGCGCCAGCAGCCGTGGAGCAGATGAAAAACTGTTTTTT.

V gene TRBV5-1 combines with J gene TRBJ2-3, with 16 bases identical to TRBD2. Trimming took 0 bases from V and 2 from J; bases not matched to a gene: 6. Germline CDR1 and CDR2: SGHRS and YFSETQ. There are 19 residues in the CDR3. CDR3 nucleotide sequence: TGCGCCAGCAGCTTGGCGTTGGGACTAGCGGGGGGGAACACAGATACGCAGTATTTT. It is translated as CASSLALGLAGGNTDTQYF.

The rearrangement uses TRBV4-2 and TRBJ2-1; perhaps TRBD2 as D (5 bases). This CDR3 region has 12 residues. Per the germline V gene, CDR1 is LGHNA and CDR2 is YNFKEQ. V was clipped by 5 bases and J by 7 bases, with 9 bases between them. The CDR3 loop is CASSRRRNEQFF. The CDR3 coding sequence is TGTGCCAGCAGCAGACGGAGGAATGAGCAGTTCTTC.

This clone was recorded once. The V and J genes are TRBV18 and TRBJ2-2, with D hard to call. From germline, CDR1 is KGHSH and CDR2 LQKENI. The CDR3 runs 11 residues. Trimming cost V 6 bases and J 6 bases, with 5 bases left between them. CDR3 nucleotide sequence: TGTGCCAGCTCCCTAGCCGGGGAGCTGTTTTTT. This codes for CASSLAGELFF.

The chain couples TRBV5-1 to TRBJ1-4; 10 bases line up with TRBD1. Germline V CDR1 and CDR2: SGHRS, YFSETQ. The CDR3 runs to 15 residues. J gave up 6 bases and V 3 bases, and 5 bases lay outside the gene matches. Here the CDR3 DNA reads TGCGCCAGCAGCTGGTACGGGACAGGGGATGAAAAACTGTTTTTT. This codes for CASSWYGTGDEKLFF.

The chain joins TRBV9 to TRBJ2-3, with unresolved D. Germline CDR1 reads SGDLS; CDR2 reads YYNGEE. CDR3 size: 14 residues. V lost 4 bases, J lost 0 bases, and 9 bases lay in between. The CDR3 loop reads CASSSQISTDTQYF. The CDR3 bases are TGTGCCAGCAGCTCCCAGATTAGCACAGATACGCAGTATTTT.

The chain is built from TRBV28 and TRBJ1-2, with 11 bases lining up with TRBD1. This CDR3 has 15 residues. The trim removed 6 bases at V and 3 bases at J, leaving 6 bases unmatched. The V gene's germline CDR1 is MDHEN and CDR2 SYDVKM. The DNA of the CDR3 is TGTGCCAGCAGGAACTGGGGACAGGGGGACTATGGCTACACCTTC. It yields the protein CASRNWGQGDYGYTF.

The chain joins TRBV28 to TRBJ2-5; D ambiguous. CDR1 is MDHEN and CDR2 is SYDVKM in the germline V gene. V was shortened by 6 bases and J by 0 bases, with 8 bases between the two germline ends. CDR3 size: 13 residues. The chain's CDR3 is CASRFQYQETQYF. The CDR3 bases are TGTGCCAGCAGATTCCAGTACCAAGAGACCCAGTACTTC. The full variable domain, completed using reference TRBV28 and TRBJ2-5, is DVKVTQSSRYLVKRTGEKVFLECVQDMDHENMFWYRQDPGLGLRLIYFSYDVKMKEKGDIPEGYSVSREKKERFSLILESASTNQTSMYLCASRFQYQETQYFGPGTRLLVL.